This passage covers 16 T cell receptor beta chains from one sample sequenced in a study of blood T cell repertoires in COVID-19. Generated by immunoSEQ multiplex PCR, the TCRdb table keeps only in-frame clones and is missing some. This sample has a few hundred thousand clones, with 84% found just once. The sample consisted of peripheral blood. The origin of the receptors is a human donor in a cohort sampled during active COVID-19.

V and J are TRBV11-1 and TRBJ1-3; D call uncertain. Between the trimmed V and J ends, which lost 5 bases and 0 bases, there was a span of 14 bases. This CDR3 has 16 amino acids. CDR1 is SGHAT, CDR2 FQDESV, per germline (reference sequence). CDR3 sequence reads: CASSTYDKSSGNTIYF. CDR3 DNA: TGTGCCAGCAGCACATATGACAAGAGCTCTGGAAACACCATATATTTT.

This chain connects TRBV6-2 or TRBV6-3 to TRBJ2-5, with 9 bases matching TRBD1. The trim removed 1 base at V and 2 bases at J, leaving 5 bases unmatched. The CDR3 runs 16 residues. Germline lookup yields CDR1 MNHEY and CDR2 SVGEGT. CDR3 sequence: CASSYYMGTGQETQYF. CDR3 sequence (DNA): TGTGCCAGCAGTTACTATATGGGGACAGGGCAAGAGACCCAGTACTTC.

Here the CDR3 DNA reads TGTGCCAGCAGCCAATTTCCGGGACAGGGGTTCCATGAGCAGTTCTTC. Its protein product is CASSQFPGQGFHEQFF. The V gene is TRBV4-2, the J gene TRBJ2-1, with 10 positions matching TRBD1. Germline trimming cut 2 bases from V and 8 bases from J; bases unmatched to any gene: 9. CDR1 is LGHNA and CDR2 is YNFKEQ in the germline V gene. The CDR3 runs to 16 residues.

V and J are TRBV9 and TRBJ1-2; 7 bases are a match to TRBD1. J lost 2 bases, V lost 0 bases, and 4 bases had no gene match. The CDR3 consists of 15 residues. CDR1 is SGDLS and CDR2 is YYNGEE in the germline V gene. The CDR3 sequence is CASSVARTGNYGYTF. In DNA, the CDR3 is TGTGCCAGCAGCGTAGCGCGGACAGGAAACTATGGCTACACCTTC.

In the case of this clone: The sample contains more than one DNA sequence encoding this CDR3. The genes are TRBV6-5 and TRBJ2-7, with TRBD1 matching 9 bases. J gave up 4 bases and V 2 bases, and 6 bases lay outside the gene matches. Germline lookup yields CDR1 MNHEY and CDR2 SVGAGI. The length of the CDR3 is 15 residues. CDR3 nucleotide sequence: TGTGCCAGCAGTTACAACAGGGGGCCTGGTTACGAGCAGTACTTC. This gives the protein CASSYNRGPGYEQYF.

The gene calls are TRBV28 and TRBJ1-2; D gene unclear. Germline-derived CDR1 and CDR2 are MDHEN and SYDVKM. This CDR3 has 12 residues. V was trimmed by 6 bases and J by 6 bases, leaving 11 bases between them. CDR3 sequence: CASSPPGNGYTF. DNA for the CDR3: TGTGCCAGCAGCCCCCCGGGGAATGGCTACACCTTC.

As regards this clone: One junction end does not reproduce the germline sequence, and a read error may be involved. The chain carries TRBV7-7 and TRBJ2-7; 9 positions match TRBD1. The CDR3 totals 17 residues. Germline CDR1 SSHAT, CDR2 FNYEAQ (reference sequence). The CDR3 region is CASSNDLGSDRGPEQYF. The CDR3 DNA reads TGTGCTAGCAGCAACGACTTAGGATCGGACAGGGGACCCGAGCAGTACTTC.

J is TRBJ2-3 and V is TRBV3-1 (or the pseudogene TRBV3-2), with 8 bases aligning to TRBD2. After removal of 1 base from V and 4 bases from J, the junction contained 7 bases not matched to a gene. Looked up from germline, CDR1 is LGHDT and CDR2 is YNNKEL (reference sequence). This CDR3 comprises 16 residues. In nucleotides, the CDR3 is TGTGCCAGCAGCCAAGGGTTCGGGACTAGGTCAGATACGCAGTATTTT. Amino acids: CASSQGFGTRSDTQYF.

This clone turned up a few times. The chain is built from TRBV6-6 and TRBJ2-7; 11 bases are shared with TRBD1. Germline CDR1 and CDR2: MNHNY and SVGAGI (reference sequence). CDR3 length: 14 residues. The J segment lost 5 bases and the V segment lost 6 bases, leaving 6 bases of the junction unmatched. CDR3 amino acids: CASSPGQGDHEQYF. The CDR3 nucleotides read TGTGCCAGCAGCCCGGGACAGGGGGACCACGAGCAGTACTTC.

The rearrangement uses TRBV6-5 and TRBJ2-2; no clear D. V lost 4 bases and J lost 7, with 10 bases in between. Germline CDR1 reads MNHEY; CDR2 reads SVGAGI. The CDR3 extends over 13 amino acids. For the CDR3, the DNA is TGTGCCAGCAGTTCAGACTTGGGCGGGGAGCTGTTTTTT. Protein product: CASSSDLGGELFF.

The chain uses TRBV12-2 and TRBJ2-5; the table's D gene call, TRBD1, was not cross checked with the DNA. TRBV12-2 is noted as a pseudogene. The CDR3 is made up of 15 amino acids. CDR3 DNA sequence: TGTGCAAGTCGCCCTGAGACAGGGTCTGGAGAGACCCAGTACTTC. Residues: CASRPETGSGETQYF.

This chain joins TRBV5-1 and TRBJ1-1, with 7 bases identical to TRBD1. Per germline, CDR1 SGHRS and CDR2 YFSETQ. V shed 5 bases, J shed 1 base, and the junction held 11 bases outside the gene matches. The CDR3 is 16 amino acids. The CDR3: CASRLNRGSRNTEAFF. The CDR3 DNA sequence: TGCGCCAGCAGGTTGAACAGGGGAAGCCGGAACACTGAAGCTTTCTTT.

The rearrangement links TRBV7-9 to TRBJ2-7, with TRBD1 matching over 9 bases. From germline, CDR1 is SEHNR and CDR2 FQNEAQ (reference sequence). There are 17 residues in the CDR3. The J segment lost 5 bases and the V segment lost 5 bases, leaving 16 bases of the junction unmatched. For the CDR3, the DNA is TGTGCCAGCAGCCTCAGGCGGGGACAGGGCTTGAAGGACGAGCAGTACTTC. Encoded protein: CASSLRRGQGLKDEQYF.

This clone showed up just a few times. The rearrangement uses TRBV2 and TRBJ1-4, with TRBD1 matching 9 bases. Looked up from germline, CDR1 is SNHLY and CDR2 is FYNNEI. There are 19 residues in the CDR3. With 6 bases clipped from V and 7 bases from J, the junction kept 21 bases outside the gene matches. CDR3 nucleotides: TGTGCCAGCAGGCCCTCGACCGGGACAGGGTTAGATTTCGGTGAAAAACTGTTTTTT. Translating gives CASRPSTGTGLDFGEKLFF.

This rearrangement joins TRBV5-6 to TRBJ2-7, with D possibly TRBD1 on 7 matching bases. The CDR3 totals 17 residues. The V gene lost 3 bases and the J gene lost 0 bases, with 19 bases spanning the gap. Germline V gene sequence: CDR1 SGHDT, CDR2 YYEEEE. CDR3 coding DNA: TGTGCCAGCAGCTGGTTAGGAGGGGGCGCACCCTCCTACGAGCAGTACTTC. Its protein is CASSWLGGGAPSYEQYF.

The rearrangement uses TRBV18 and TRBJ2-3; 7 bases map to TRBD2. Unmatched junction bases numbered 12, after V lost 3 bases and J lost 3 bases. In germline, CDR1 is KGHSH, CDR2 LQKENI. The CDR3 extends over 17 amino acids. The CDR3 here is CASSPTLAPPQTDTQYF. As DNA, the CDR3 is TGTGCCAGCTCACCGACACTAGCGCCGCCGCAGACAGATACGCAGTATTTT.